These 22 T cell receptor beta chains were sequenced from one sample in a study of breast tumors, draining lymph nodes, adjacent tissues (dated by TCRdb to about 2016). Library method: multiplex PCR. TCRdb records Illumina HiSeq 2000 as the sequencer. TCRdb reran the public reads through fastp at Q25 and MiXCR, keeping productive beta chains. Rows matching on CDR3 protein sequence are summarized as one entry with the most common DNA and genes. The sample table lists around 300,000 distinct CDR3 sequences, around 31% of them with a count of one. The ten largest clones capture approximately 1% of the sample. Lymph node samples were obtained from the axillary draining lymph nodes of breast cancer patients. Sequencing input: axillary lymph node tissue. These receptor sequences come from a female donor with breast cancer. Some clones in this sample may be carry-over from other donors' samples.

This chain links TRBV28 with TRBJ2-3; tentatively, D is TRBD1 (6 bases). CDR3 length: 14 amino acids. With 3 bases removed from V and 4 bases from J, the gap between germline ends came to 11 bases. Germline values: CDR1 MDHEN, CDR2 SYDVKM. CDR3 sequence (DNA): TGTGCCAGCAGTTTTTCAGGGGCGGCAGATACGCAGTATTTT. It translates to CASSFSGAADTQYF.

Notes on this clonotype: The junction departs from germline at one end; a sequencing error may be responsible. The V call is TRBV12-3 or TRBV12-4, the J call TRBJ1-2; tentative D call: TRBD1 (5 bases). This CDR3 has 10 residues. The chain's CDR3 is CASSATGYTF. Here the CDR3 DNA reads TGTGCCAGCAGTGCAACAGGCTACACTTTC.

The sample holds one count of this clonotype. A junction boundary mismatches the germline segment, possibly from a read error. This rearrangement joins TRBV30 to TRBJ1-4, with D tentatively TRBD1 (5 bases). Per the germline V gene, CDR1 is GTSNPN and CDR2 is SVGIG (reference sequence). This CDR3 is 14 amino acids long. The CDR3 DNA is TGTGCCTGGACACAGGACCCCCAAAATGAAAGACTGTTTTTT. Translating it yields CAWTQDPQNERLFF.

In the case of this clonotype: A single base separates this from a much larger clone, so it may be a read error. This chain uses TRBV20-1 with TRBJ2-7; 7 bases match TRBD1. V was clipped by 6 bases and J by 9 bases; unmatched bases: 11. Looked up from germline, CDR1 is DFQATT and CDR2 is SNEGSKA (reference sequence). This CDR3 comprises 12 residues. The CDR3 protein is CSAAQGVRGQYF. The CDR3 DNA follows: TGCAGTGCAGCTCAGGGGGTTCGCGGGCAGTACTTC.

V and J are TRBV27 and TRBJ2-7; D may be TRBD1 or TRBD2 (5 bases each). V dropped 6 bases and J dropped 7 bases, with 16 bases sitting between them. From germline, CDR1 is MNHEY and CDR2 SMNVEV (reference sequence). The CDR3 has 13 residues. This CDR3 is CASSRRARGEQYF. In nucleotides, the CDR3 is TGTGCCAGCAGCCGCAGGGCCCGGGGAGAGCAGTACTTC.

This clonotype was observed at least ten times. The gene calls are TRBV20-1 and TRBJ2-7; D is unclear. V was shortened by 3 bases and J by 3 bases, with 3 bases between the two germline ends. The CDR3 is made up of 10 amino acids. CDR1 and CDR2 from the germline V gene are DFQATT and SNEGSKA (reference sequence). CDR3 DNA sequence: TGCAGTGCTAGCGACTACGAGCAGTACTTC. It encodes CSASDYEQYF.

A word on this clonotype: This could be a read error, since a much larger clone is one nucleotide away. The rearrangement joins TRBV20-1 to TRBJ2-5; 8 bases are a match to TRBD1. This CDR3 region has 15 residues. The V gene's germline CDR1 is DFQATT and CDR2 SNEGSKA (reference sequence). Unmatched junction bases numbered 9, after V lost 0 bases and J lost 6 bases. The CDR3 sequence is CSARDRDRGAQTQYF. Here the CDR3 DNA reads TGCAGTGCTAGAGATAGAGACAGGGGCGCGCAGACCCAGTACTTC.

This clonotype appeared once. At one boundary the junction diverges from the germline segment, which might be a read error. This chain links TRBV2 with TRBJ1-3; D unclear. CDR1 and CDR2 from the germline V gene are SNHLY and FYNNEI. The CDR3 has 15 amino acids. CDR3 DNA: TGTGCCAGCAGTGCCGGCAGCGCATCTGGAAGCACCATATATTTT. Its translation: CASSAGSASGSTIYF.

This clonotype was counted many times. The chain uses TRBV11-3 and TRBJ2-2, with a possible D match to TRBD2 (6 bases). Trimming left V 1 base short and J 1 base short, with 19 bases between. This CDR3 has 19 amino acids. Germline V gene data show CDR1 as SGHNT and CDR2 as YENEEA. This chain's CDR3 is CASSLVRLALRGNTGELFF. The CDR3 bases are TGTGCCAGCAGCTTAGTGAGGCTAGCGTTGCGGGGGAACACCGGGGAGCTGTTTTTT.

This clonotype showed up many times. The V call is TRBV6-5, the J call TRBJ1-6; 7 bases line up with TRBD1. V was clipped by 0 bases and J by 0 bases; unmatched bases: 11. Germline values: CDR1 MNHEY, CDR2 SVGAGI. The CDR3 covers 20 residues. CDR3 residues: CASSYSGTAKSSSYNSPLHF. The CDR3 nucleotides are TGTGCCAGCAGTTACTCAGGGACAGCAAAATCCAGCTCCTATAATTCACCCCTCCACTTT.

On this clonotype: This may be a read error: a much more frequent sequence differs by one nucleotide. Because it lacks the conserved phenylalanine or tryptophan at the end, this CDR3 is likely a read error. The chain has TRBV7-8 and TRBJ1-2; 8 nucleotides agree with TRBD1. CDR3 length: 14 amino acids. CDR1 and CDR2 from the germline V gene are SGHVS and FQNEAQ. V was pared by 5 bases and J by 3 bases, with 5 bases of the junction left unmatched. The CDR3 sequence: CASSNKQGDYGYTL. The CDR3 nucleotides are TGTGCCAGCAGCAACAAACAGGGGGACTATGGCTACACCCTC.

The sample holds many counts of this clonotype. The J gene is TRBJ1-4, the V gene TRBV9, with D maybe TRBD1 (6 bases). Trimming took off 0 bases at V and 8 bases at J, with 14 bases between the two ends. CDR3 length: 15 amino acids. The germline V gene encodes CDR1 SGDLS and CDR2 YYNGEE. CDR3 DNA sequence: TGTGCCAGCAGCGTAGGTTCCGGGGGCGGAGAAAAACTGTTTTTT. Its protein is CASSVGSGGGEKLFF.

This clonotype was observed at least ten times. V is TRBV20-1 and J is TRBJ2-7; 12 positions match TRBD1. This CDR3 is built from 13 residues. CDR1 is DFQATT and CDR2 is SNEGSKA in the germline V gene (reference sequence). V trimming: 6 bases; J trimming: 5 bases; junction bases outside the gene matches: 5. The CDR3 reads CSAQGQGAHEQYF. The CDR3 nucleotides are TGCAGTGCCCAGGGACAGGGGGCCCACGAGCAGTACTTC.

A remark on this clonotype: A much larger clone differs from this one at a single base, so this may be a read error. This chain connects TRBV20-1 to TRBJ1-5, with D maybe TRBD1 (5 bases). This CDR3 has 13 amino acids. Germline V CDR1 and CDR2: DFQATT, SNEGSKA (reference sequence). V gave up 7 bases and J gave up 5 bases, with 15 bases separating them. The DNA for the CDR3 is TGCAGTGTCCGAGGGACCTGGGATCAGCCCCAGCATTTT. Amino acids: CSVRGTWDQPQHF.

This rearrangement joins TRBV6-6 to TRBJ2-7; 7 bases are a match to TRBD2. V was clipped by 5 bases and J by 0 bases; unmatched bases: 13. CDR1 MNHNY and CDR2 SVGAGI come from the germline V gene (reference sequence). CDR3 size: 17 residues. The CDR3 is CASSHGGSGTSSYEQYF. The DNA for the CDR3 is TGTGCCAGCAGTCACGGGGGGAGCGGAACCTCCTCCTACGAGCAGTACTTC.

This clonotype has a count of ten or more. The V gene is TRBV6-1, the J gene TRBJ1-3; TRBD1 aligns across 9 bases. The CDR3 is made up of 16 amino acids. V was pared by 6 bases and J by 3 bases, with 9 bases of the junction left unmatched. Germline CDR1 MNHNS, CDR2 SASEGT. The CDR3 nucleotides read TGTGCCAGCAGGCTAACTACAGGGGGCTTTGGAAACACCATATATTTT. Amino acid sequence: CASRLTTGGFGNTIYF.

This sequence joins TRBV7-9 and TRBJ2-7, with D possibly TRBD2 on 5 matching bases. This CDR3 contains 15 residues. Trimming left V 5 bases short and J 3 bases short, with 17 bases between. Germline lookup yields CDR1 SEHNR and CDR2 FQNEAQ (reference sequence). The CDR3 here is CASSPETGKIYEQYF. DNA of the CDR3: TGTGCCAGCAGCCCCGAAACCGGGAAGATCTACGAGCAGTACTTC.

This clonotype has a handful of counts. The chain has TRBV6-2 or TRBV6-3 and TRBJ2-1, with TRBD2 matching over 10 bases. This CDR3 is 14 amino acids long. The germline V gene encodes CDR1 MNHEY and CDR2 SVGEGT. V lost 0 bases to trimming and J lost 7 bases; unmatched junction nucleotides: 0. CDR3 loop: CASSYSTSGNEQFF. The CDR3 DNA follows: TGTGCCAGCAGTTACTCGACTAGCGGGAATGAGCAGTTCTTC.

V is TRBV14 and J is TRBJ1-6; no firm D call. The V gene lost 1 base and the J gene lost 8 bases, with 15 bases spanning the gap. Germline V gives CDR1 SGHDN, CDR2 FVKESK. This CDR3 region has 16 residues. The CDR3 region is CASSQVYPTGDSPLHF. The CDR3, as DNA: TGTGCCAGCAGCCAAGTCTACCCCACTGGGGATTCACCCCTCCACTTT. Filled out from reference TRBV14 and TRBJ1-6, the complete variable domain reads EAGVTQFPSHSVIEKGQTVTLRCDPISGHDNLYWYRRVMGKEIKFLLHFVKESKQDESGMPNNRFLAERTGGTYSTLKVQPAELEDSGVYFCASSQVYPTGDSPLHFGNGTRLTVT.

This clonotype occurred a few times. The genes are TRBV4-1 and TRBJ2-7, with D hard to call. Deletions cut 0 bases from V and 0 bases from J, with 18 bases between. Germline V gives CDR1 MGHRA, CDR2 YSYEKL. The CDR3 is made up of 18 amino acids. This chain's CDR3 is CASSQDSDEIVGSYEQYF. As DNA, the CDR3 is TGCGCCAGCAGCCAAGATTCCGATGAAATTGTGGGCTCCTACGAGCAGTACTTC.

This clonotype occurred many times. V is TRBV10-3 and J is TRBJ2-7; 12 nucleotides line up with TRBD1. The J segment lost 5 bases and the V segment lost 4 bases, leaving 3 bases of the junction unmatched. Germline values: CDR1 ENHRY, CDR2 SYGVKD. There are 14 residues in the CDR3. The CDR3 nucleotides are TGTGCCATCAGTGGGGGGACAGGGGGCAACGAGCAGTACTTC. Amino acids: CAISGGTGGNEQYF.

The CDR3 spells CSFAGLAANEQFF. CDR3 in DNA: TGCAGCTTTGCGGGACTAGCGGCCAATGAGCAGTTCTTC. V and J are TRBV29-1 and TRBJ2-1; the match to TRBD2 covers 11 bases. The CDR3 is made up of 13 amino acids. The junction had 6 bases not matched to a gene; V was cut back by 8 bases and J by 6 bases. The germline gives CDR1 SQVTM, CDR2 ANQGSEA.